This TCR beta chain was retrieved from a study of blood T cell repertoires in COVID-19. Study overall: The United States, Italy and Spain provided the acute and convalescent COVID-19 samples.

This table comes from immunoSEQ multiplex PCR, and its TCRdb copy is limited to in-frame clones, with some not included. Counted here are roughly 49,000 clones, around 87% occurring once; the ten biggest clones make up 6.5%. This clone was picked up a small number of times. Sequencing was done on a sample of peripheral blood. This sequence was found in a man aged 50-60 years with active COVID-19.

The CDR3 loop is CASTQTTDGYTF. The CDR3 DNA is TGTGCCAGCACTCAAACGACAGATGGCTACACCTTC. The chain recombines TRBV5-6 with TRBJ1-2; D may be TRBD1 (5 bases). Trimming pared 6 bases from V and 6 bases from J, leaving 12 bases between. The germline gives CDR1 SGHDT, CDR2 YYEEEE. This CDR3 is built from 12 residues. The full variable domain, completed using reference TRBV5-6 and TRBJ1-2, is DAGVTQSPTHLIKTRGQQVTLRCSPKSGHDTVSWYQQALGQGPQFIFQYYEEEERQRGNFPDRFSGHQFPNYSSELNVNALLLGDSALYLCASTQTTDGYTFGSGTRLTVV.